This entry lists 21 T cell receptor beta chains sequenced from one sample in a study of a mutant IDH1 vaccine in newly diagnosed glioma. Method: immunoSEQ multiplex PCR; TCRdb's copy keeps in-frame clones and lacks some. The sample includes some 32,000 clones, around 90% of them seen just once. Time point reported: week 47, end of study. Each dose delivered 300 ug of mutant IDH1 20-mer peptide subcutaneously with imiquimod. No antigens are known for them. The sequences come from PBMCs, collected from a glioma patient whose treatment included an IDH1 peptide vaccine. The source of these receptors is a man in his forties with glioma.

In its sample, this clone was seen once. The rearrangement uses TRBV4-1 and TRBJ2-2, with D hard to call. Between the trimmed V and J ends, which lost 6 bases and 6 bases, there was a span of 14 bases. The CDR3 loop spans 14 amino acids. CDR1 and CDR2 from the germline V gene are MGHRA and YSYEKL. The CDR3 reads CASSGRLKSGELFF. The CDR3 bases are TGCGCCAGCAGTGGTCGCTTAAAATCCGGGGAGCTGTTTTTT.

The rearrangement links TRBV28 to TRBJ1-5; possibly TRBD1 for D (5 bases). CDR1 and CDR2 from the germline V gene are MDHEN and SYDVKM. The CDR3 has 15 amino acids. Trimming cost V 7 bases and J 0 bases, with 13 bases left between them. The CDR3 DNA sequence: TGTGCCAGCATCTCTGAGGGGCATAGCAATCAGCCCCAGCATTTT. This encodes CASISEGHSNQPQHF.

The chain joins TRBV7-9 to TRBJ2-2; D might be TRBD1 (6 bases). The CDR3 extends over 12 amino acids. Germline CDR1 reads SEHNR; CDR2 reads FQNEAQ (reference sequence). Trimming cost V 10 bases and J 5 bases, with 11 bases left between them. The CDR3 DNA reads as TGTGCCAACTCACAGGGTACCGGGGAGCTGTTTTTT. This codes for CANSQGTGELFF. Variable domain in full (rest from reference TRBV7-9 and TRBJ2-2): DTGVSQNPRHKITKRGQNVTFRCDPISEHNRLYWYRQTLGQGPEFLTYFQNEAQLEKSRLLSDRFSAERPKGSFSTLEIQRTEQGDSAMYLCANSQGTGELFFGEGSRLTVL.

This sequence joins TRBV27 and TRBJ2-7; D is unresolved. The CDR3 runs 15 residues. Germline V gene lookup returns CDR1 MNHEY and CDR2 SMNVEV (reference sequence). Trimming removed 1 base at V and 2 bases at J, with 12 bases between. Written as DNA, the CDR3 is TGTGCCAGCAGTTTATTTAGGGTAGGGCCCTACGAGCAGTACTTC. Protein sequence: CASSLFRVGPYEQYF.

V and J are TRBV7-2 and TRBJ2-3; D remains unclear. Germline V gives CDR1 SGHTA, CDR2 FQGNSA. The CDR3 is 15 residues long. The germline V and J ends were trimmed by 2 bases and 0 bases, with 9 bases remaining between them. DNA of the CDR3: TGTGCCAGCAGCTTATTGGGCAGCAGCACAGATACGCAGTATTTT. It specifies CASSLLGSSTDTQYF.

The genes are TRBV28 and TRBJ2-4, with TRBD2 matching 13 bases. From germline, CDR1 is MDHEN and CDR2 SYDVKM. This CDR3 region has 16 residues. The V segment lost 4 bases and the J segment 6 bases; nucleotides outside the gene matches: 6. CDR3 in amino acids: CASSSIGTSGANIQYF. CDR3 in DNA: TGTGCCAGCAGTTCTATCGGGACTAGCGGGGCAAACATTCAGTACTTC.

This chain uses TRBV10-3 with TRBJ2-1; D gene ambiguous. The V gene's germline CDR1 is ENHRY and CDR2 SYGVKD. Trimming cost V 2 bases and J 4 bases, with 6 bases left between them. CDR3 length equals 13 residues. CDR3 DNA: TGTGCCATCAGTGAGGACGGGTACAATGAGCAGTTCTTC. This sequence encodes CAISEDGYNEQFF.

The chain recombines TRBV7-9 with TRBJ1-4; TRBD1 agrees at 8 bases. CDR3 length: 17 residues. The V gene end was trimmed by 4 bases and the J gene end by 1 base; junction bases not matched to a gene: 8. Germline CDR1 and CDR2: SEHNR and FQNEAQ (reference sequence). CDR3 nucleotides: TGTGCCAGCAGCTCCACGGACAGGGCTCGAACTAATGAAAAACTGTTTTTT. As protein: CASSSTDRARTNEKLFF.

In DNA, the CDR3 is TGTGCCAGCAGCGACCGACTAGCGGGAGTAACCGATGAGCAGTTCTTC. It yields the protein CASSDRLAGVTDEQFF. The chain carries TRBV9 and TRBJ2-1; 12 positions match TRBD2. Germline V CDR1 and CDR2: SGDLS, YYNGEE. J gave up 8 bases and V 3 bases, and 9 bases lay outside the gene matches. This CDR3 comprises 16 residues.

The rearrangement uses TRBV7-9 and TRBJ1-2; 9 nucleotides match TRBD1. Germline V gives CDR1 SEHNR, CDR2 FQNEAQ (reference sequence). The CDR3 has 17 amino acids. V trimming: 4 bases; J trimming: 3 bases; junction bases outside the gene matches: 12. The CDR3 DNA reads as TGTGCCAGCAGCTCTGTGAAAGGACAGGGGCCCTACTATGGCTACACCTTC. Protein: CASSSVKGQGPYYGYTF.

The J gene is TRBJ2-1, the V gene TRBV9, with 11 bases lining up with TRBD2. CDR1 is SGDLS, CDR2 YYNGEE, per germline. This CDR3 is built from 17 residues. V shed 2 bases, J shed 9 bases, and the junction held 13 bases outside the gene matches. CDR3 bases: TGTGCCAGCAGCGTCGCTACTACTAGCGGGAGAAAGGTTGAGCAGTTCTTC. It translates to CASSVATTSGRKVEQFF.

The chain couples TRBV19 to TRBJ2-7; TRBD1 might be the D (6 bases). Trimming removed 4 bases at V and 4 bases at J, with 17 bases between. Germline loops: CDR1 LNHDA, CDR2 SQIVND (reference sequence). The CDR3 has 15 amino acids. CDR3 sequence (DNA): TGTGCCAGTAGTACGACGGGACACCCGGAGTACGAGCAGTACTTC. Amino acid sequence: CASSTTGHPEYEQYF.

V gene TRBV28 combines with J gene TRBJ1-2, with 8 bases matching TRBD1. Germline loops: CDR1 MDHEN, CDR2 SYDVKM. The trim removed 1 base at V and 8 bases at J, leaving 6 bases unmatched. The CDR3 runs 14 residues. As DNA, the CDR3 is TGTGCCAGCAGTTTATCGGACAGGGTCGGGGGCTACACCTTC. It specifies CASSLSDRVGGYTF.

V gene TRBV6-4 combines with J gene TRBJ2-6, with 7 positions matching TRBD1. With 7 bases clipped from V and 0 bases from J, the junction kept 6 bases outside the gene matches. CDR3 length equals 16 residues. The germline CDR1 and CDR2 sequences are MRHNA and SNTAGT. The CDR3 sequence is CASTGQASSGANVLTF. DNA for the CDR3: TGTGCCAGCACAGGACAGGCTAGCTCTGGGGCCAACGTCCTGACTTTC.

The chain employs TRBV6-5 and TRBJ1-1; D is ambiguous. Between the trimmed V and J ends, which lost 8 bases and 1 base, there was a span of 11 bases. Germline lookup yields CDR1 MNHEY and CDR2 SVGAGI. The CDR3 extends over 13 amino acids. This chain's CDR3 is CASYVSWNTEAFF. DNA for the CDR3: TGTGCCAGCTACGTGTCCTGGAACACTGAAGCTTTCTTT.

The chain recombines TRBV7-2 with TRBJ2-3; D is unclear. Trimming cost V 4 bases and J 4 bases, with 15 bases left between them. Germline V CDR1 and CDR2: SGHTA, FQGNSA. The CDR3 extends over 15 amino acids. The CDR3 coding sequence is TGTGCCAGCAGCTCTTCAATCGACCCAGCAGATACGCAGTATTTT. This codes for CASSSSIDPADTQYF.

The rearrangement joins TRBV7-2 to TRBJ1-5, with TRBD1 matching 8 bases. Unmatched junction bases numbered 15, after V lost 6 bases and J lost 11 bases. The CDR3 extends over 15 amino acids. Germline V gene data show CDR1 as SGHTA and CDR2 as FQGNSA. In nucleotides, the CDR3 is TGTGCCAGCAGTTGGACCGGACAGGGCGTGAACGCCCAGCATTTT. Its translation: CASSWTGQGVNAQHF.

J is TRBJ1-6 and V is TRBV5-1; TRBD1 agrees at 8 bases. The CDR3 has 16 amino acids. Germline V gives CDR1 SGHRS, CDR2 YFSETQ. After removal of 0 bases from V and 6 bases from J, the junction contained 5 bases not matched to a gene. In DNA, the CDR3 is TGCGCCAGCAGCTTGGCCGGGACAGGAATTAATTCACCCCTCCACTTT. This encodes CASSLAGTGINSPLHF.

This rearrangement joins TRBV4-3 to TRBJ2-3; the D is unclear. Germline loops: CDR1 LGHNA, CDR2 YSLEER. The V end was cut by 1 base, the J end by 1 base, with 15 bases between. The CDR3 length is 17 residues. The chain's CDR3 is CASSQGARLKGTDTQYF. CDR3 sequence (DNA): TGCGCCAGCAGCCAAGGTGCCCGACTGAAGGGCACAGATACGCAGTATTTT.

In its sample, this clone was seen a few times. This chain joins TRBV2 and TRBJ1-3; D call uncertain. The V end lost 2 bases, the J end lost 0 bases, and 14 bases lay between the germline ends. From germline, CDR1 is SNHLY and CDR2 FYNNEI. The CDR3 has 17 residues. The CDR3 DNA sequence: TGTGCCAGCAGTGAAAATTTGGCAGCGATCTCTGGAAACACCATATATTTT. Amino acid sequence: CASSENLAAISGNTIYF.

J is TRBJ1-3 and V is TRBV5-6, with 7 bases that match TRBD1. The junction had 3 bases not matched to a gene; V was cut back by 4 bases and J by 2 bases. The length of the CDR3 is 14 residues. The germline V gene has CDR1 SGHDT and CDR2 YYEEEE. The CDR3 here is CASSIGTAGNTIYF. For the CDR3, the DNA is TGTGCCAGCAGCATAGGGACAGCTGGAAACACCATATATTTT.